Each of the 8 T cell receptor beta chains below was sequenced from the same sample in a study of T cell repertoires in cytomegalovirus infection (dated by TCRdb to the late 2010s). The instrument was an Illumina HiSeq 1500. Starting from the raw public reads, TCRdb applied fastp trimming at Q25, assembled clones with MiXCR and retained in-frame beta chains. When rows share a CDR3 protein, they turn into one entry using the most common DNA and genes. The sample contains about 130,000 distinct CDR3 sequences, approximately 9.2% of them found a single time. Roughly 9.1% of the sample lies in the top ten. The material sequenced was PBMCs. All receptors derive from a human donor in good health (CMV status not recorded). Some clones in this sample may be carry-over from other donors' samples.

This clonotype came up many times. V and J are TRBV28 and TRBJ2-7, with D hard to call. The CDR3 loop spans 13 amino acids. Germline V lookup: CDR1 MDHEN, CDR2 SYDVKM. Trimming pared 4 bases from V and 6 bases from J, leaving 13 bases between. This chain's CDR3 is CASSSLGVGEQYF. The CDR3 bases are TGTGCCAGCAGTTCCCTCGGAGTGGGCGAGCAGTACTTC.

This clonotype was observed many times. The chain has TRBV12-3 or TRBV12-4 and TRBJ2-2; maybe TRBD1 (5 bases). CDR3 length: 16 residues. The V and J ends lost 7 bases and 2 bases respectively, with 17 bases between them. CDR3 protein: CASTTPLDINTGELFF. In DNA form, the CDR3 reads TGTGCCAGCACCACTCCTTTGGACATTAACACCGGGGAGCTGTTTTTT.

At least ten counts were recorded for this clonotype. The chain joins TRBV5-1 to TRBJ1-1; no clear D gene. The CDR3 consists of 14 residues. From germline, CDR1 is SGHRS and CDR2 YFSETQ. Trimming removed 4 bases from V and 1 base from J, with 11 bases in between. This CDR3 reads CASSPRPGNTEAFF. CDR3 sequence (DNA): TGCGCCAGCAGCCCGCGCCCGGGGAACACTGAAGCTTTCTTT.

This clonotype appeared many times. This chain connects TRBV5-5 to TRBJ1-5; possibly TRBD1 for D (6 bases). V was pared by 0 bases and J by 2 bases, with 9 bases between. Germline-derived CDR1 and CDR2 are SGHKS and YYEKEE (reference sequence). This CDR3 is 15 amino acids long. CDR3 in amino acids: CASSLGGAGNQPQHF. The CDR3, as DNA: TGTGCCAGCAGCTTGGGGGGGGCCGGCAATCAGCCCCAGCATTTT.

This clonotype has at least ten counts. The chain combines TRBV20-1 with TRBJ2-3, with 9 bases aligning to TRBD2. Losses at the gene ends were 1 base for V and 2 bases for J; bases not matched to a gene: 7. The CDR3 sequence is 16 residues long. Germline V gene lookup returns CDR1 DFQATT and CDR2 SNEGSKA (reference sequence). The CDR3 DNA is TGCAGTGCTAGAGTGGCGCGGGGGGGCTCCACAGATACGCAGTATTTT. The encoded protein is CSARVARGGSTDTQYF.

This clonotype was counted many times. The rearrangement joins TRBV2 to TRBJ2-1, with 8 positions matching TRBD2. Germline assignment: CDR1 SNHLY and CDR2 FYNNEI. J gave up 10 bases and V 7 bases, and 9 bases lay outside the gene matches. The CDR3 has 13 amino acids. The CDR3: CASTGGGRVEQFF. CDR3 coding DNA: TGTGCCAGCACGGGCGGGGGGCGAGTCGAGCAGTTCTTC.

V and J are TRBV20-1 and TRBJ1-5, with D possibly matching TRBD1 (6 bases). CDR1 DFQATT and CDR2 SNEGSKA come from the germline V gene (reference sequence). V lost 7 bases and J lost 6, with 16 bases in between. This CDR3 has 13 residues. CDR3: CSVSLQGGQPQHF. The DNA of the CDR3 is TGCAGTGTATCCTTACAGGGAGGTCAGCCCCAGCATTTT.

This clonotype is categorized as medium-sized. The gene calls are TRBV28 and TRBJ2-1; 12 bases align to TRBD1. The germline CDR1 and CDR2 sequences are MDHEN and SYDVKM. With V trimmed by 6 bases and J by 7 bases, 13 bases remained unmatched. The CDR3 contains 17 residues. This CDR3 is CASRPNSGTGGRNEQFF. CDR3 sequence (DNA): TGTGCCAGCAGACCGAACTCTGGGACAGGGGGCCGGAATGAGCAGTTCTTC.